Presented here are 11 T cell receptor beta chains from one specimen sequenced in a study of graft-versus-host responses after intestinal transplantation. Only in-frame clones appear in the TCRdb table, and some are missing; sequencing was by immunoSEQ multiplex PCR. The sample has around 21,000 clones; 33% are singletons. Co-plated with roughly 200,000 CFSE-labeled responder cells were roughly 200,000 irradiated, violet-dye-labeled stimulator cells. The sample was alloreactive CD8+ T cells from a mixed lymphocyte reaction culture, taken before intestinal transplant. Subset here: CFSE-low proliferating T cells sorted from approximately 6-day pre-transplant mixed lymphocyte reaction (GvH or HvG direction). The receptors derive from a human patient who received an intestinal transplant.

V is TRBV30 and J is TRBJ1-4; D perhaps matches TRBD1 (6 bases). CDR1 and CDR2 from the germline V gene are GTSNPN and SVGIG (reference sequence). This CDR3 has 15 residues. The ends were cut back, 2 bases at V and 9 bases at J, with 19 bases in the middle. CDR3 amino acids: CAWSTGEGHRKKLFF. CDR3 DNA: TGTGCCTGGAGTACGGGGGAGGGACACCGTAAAAAACTGTTTTTT.

This clone showed up just a few times. The chain employs TRBV7-6 and TRBJ2-7, with D perhaps matching TRBD1 or TRBD2 (6 bases each). The ends were cut back, 5 bases at V and 2 bases at J, with 13 bases in the middle. CDR3 length: 14 residues. Germline CDR1 is SGHVS and CDR2 is FNYEAQ. The CDR3 sequence: CASSAGQSAYEQYF. The CDR3, as DNA: TGTGCCAGCAGCGCGGGACAAAGCGCCTACGAGCAGTACTTC.

V gene TRBV7-6 combines with J gene TRBJ2-1; D is unresolved. There are 18 residues in the CDR3. Trimming took 2 bases from V and 0 from J, leaving 17 bases between them. CDR1 is SGHVS and CDR2 is FNYEAQ in the germline V gene. CDR3 sequence reads: CASSLYPPTDGSYNEQFF. In nucleotides, the CDR3 is TGTGCCAGCAGCTTATATCCCCCCACAGACGGCTCCTACAATGAGCAGTTCTTC.

This clone was picked up a small number of times. The rearrangement uses TRBV4-1 and TRBJ2-1, with D possibly TRBD2 on 6 matching bases. The CDR3 is 14 residues long. Per the germline V gene, CDR1 is MGHRA and CDR2 is YSYEKL. The ends were cut back, 3 bases at V and 11 bases at J, with 17 bases in the middle. The CDR3 sequence: CASSQGTWDHKQFF. The CDR3 bases are TGCGCCAGCAGCCAGGGGACTTGGGATCATAAGCAGTTCTTC.

V gene TRBV9 combines with J gene TRBJ2-5, with D possibly being TRBD1 or TRBD2 (5 bases each). Germline CDR1 is SGDLS and CDR2 is YYNGEE. V lost 0 bases, J lost 5 bases, and 14 bases lay in between. The CDR3 spans 15 residues. The CDR3 protein is CASSVGLLEGETQYF. In DNA, the CDR3 is TGTGCCAGCAGCGTAGGGCTACTAGAGGGGGAGACCCAGTACTTC.

V is TRBV10-3 and J is TRBJ1-5, with 8 bases that match TRBD1. From germline, CDR1 is ENHRY and CDR2 SYGVKD. This CDR3 has 13 amino acids. With 9 bases clipped from V and 6 bases from J, the junction kept 7 bases outside the gene matches. The CDR3 nucleotides read TGTGCCATTCGCAGGGGGCGTGGTCAGCCCCAGCATTTT. This codes for CAIRRGRGQPQHF.

The rearrangement uses TRBV2 and TRBJ1-1; TRBD1 agrees at 8 bases. The CDR3 totals 13 residues. J gave up 3 bases and V 7 bases, and 4 bases lay outside the gene matches. CDR1 and CDR2 from the germline V gene are SNHLY and FYNNEI. CDR3 sequence reads: CASKDRADTEAFF. The CDR3 DNA sequence: TGTGCCAGCAAGGACAGGGCTGACACTGAAGCTTTCTTT.

This clone was counted only a few times. The chain recombines TRBV19 with TRBJ2-7; D unresolved. V dropped 3 bases and J dropped 4 bases, with 13 bases sitting between them. The CDR3 spans 14 residues. CDR1 LNHDA and CDR2 SQIVND come from the germline V gene (reference sequence). The CDR3 DNA is TGTGCCAGTAGTATTGGGCTAGTTGGTTACGAGCAGTACTTC. Translation gives CASSIGLVGYEQYF.

The chain couples TRBV6-5 to TRBJ1-1; 8 bases are shared with TRBD1. Germline values: CDR1 MNHEY, CDR2 SVGAGI. V lost 0 bases, J lost 4 bases, and 4 bases stayed unmatched. This CDR3 comprises 15 residues. The CDR3 sequence is CASSYSVGQGTEAFF. CDR3 coding DNA: TGTGCCAGCAGTTACTCGGTTGGACAGGGCACTGAAGCTTTCTTT.

This clone has only one observation. The chain joins TRBV5-4 to TRBJ2-1; tentatively, D is TRBD2 (5 bases). Germline assignment: CDR1 SGHNT and CDR2 YYREEE (reference sequence). V was trimmed by 0 bases and J by 7 bases, leaving 5 bases between them. The CDR3 has 12 amino acids. CDR3 loop: CASSLAGNEQFF. The DNA for the CDR3 is TGTGCCAGCAGCTTGGCGGGGAATGAGCAGTTCTTC.

This chain connects TRBV2 to TRBJ2-3; D is ambiguous. The germline gives CDR1 SNHLY, CDR2 FYNNEI. The V end lost 6 bases, the J end lost 4 bases, and 5 bases lay between the germline ends. CDR3 length: 11 amino acids. The CDR3 region is CASRGADTQYF. The CDR3 region has the DNA TGTGCCAGCAGGGGTGCAGATACGCAGTATTTT.